Listed here are 20 T cell receptor beta chains from one sample, sequenced in a study of cytomegalovirus exposure and HLA in healthy donors. Primers: 60 Vbeta forward and 13 Jbeta reverse. Assay: immunoSEQ multiplex PCR; the TCRdb copy retains only in-frame clones and omits some. Among tens of thousands of clones listed, approximately 82% were seen once. Sequencing was carried out using PBMCs. Receptor source: a man in his forties in good health and CMV-seronegative.

V and J are TRBV29-1 and TRBJ2-2; no reliable D call. This CDR3 is 13 amino acids long. V was pared by 3 bases and J by 6 bases, with 11 bases between. Germline V gene data show CDR1 as SQVTM and CDR2 as ANQGSEA. In DNA, the CDR3 is TGCAGCGTTGATCGGCTAGTGGCCGGGGAGCTGTTTTTT. Protein product: CSVDRLVAGELFF.

This chain links TRBV7-8 with TRBJ1-4, with D hard to call. The CDR3 loop spans 14 amino acids. With 8 bases removed from V and 2 bases from J, the gap between germline ends came to 12 bases. CDR1 is SGHVS and CDR2 is FQNEAQ in the germline V gene. CDR3 sequence: CASSRRSTNEKLFF. DNA of the CDR3: TGTGCCAGCTCACGCCGGTCCACTAATGAAAAACTGTTTTTT. Together with reference TRBV7-8 and TRBJ1-4, the CDR3 gives the full variable domain: GAGVSQSPRYKVAKRGQDVALRCDPISGHVSLFWYQQALGQGPEFLTYFQNEAQLDKSGLPSDRFFAERPEGSVSTLKIQRTQQEDSAVYLCASSRRSTNEKLFFGSGTQLSVL.

The V call is TRBV9, the J call TRBJ1-1; maybe TRBD1 (6 bases). This CDR3 region has 14 residues. V lost 6 bases, J lost 2 bases, and 14 bases lay in between. Looked up from germline, CDR1 is SGDLS and CDR2 is YYNGEE. CDR3 amino acids: CASNPYRDNTEAFF. CDR3 bases: TGTGCCAGCAATCCATACAGGGATAACACTGAAGCTTTCTTT.

The chain combines TRBV5-1 with TRBJ2-3; TRBD2 matches 8 bases. The germline gives CDR1 SGHRS, CDR2 YFSETQ. Trimming removed 4 bases from V and 6 bases from J; junction bases left unmatched: 13. CDR3 length equals 16 residues. CDR3 protein: CASSLPSSGGSDTQYF. The CDR3 DNA reads TGCGCCAGCAGCCTCCCCTCGAGCGGGGGCTCGGATACGCAGTATTTT. Full variable domain (rest looked up from reference TRBV5-1 and TRBJ2-3): KAGVTQTPRYLIKTRGQQVTLSCSPISGHRSVSWYQQTPGQGLQFLFEYFSETQRNKGNFPGRFSGRQFSNSRSEMNVSTLELGDSALYLCASSLPSSGGSDTQYFGPGTRLTVL.

The rearrangement links TRBV9 to TRBJ2-7; D is uncertain. Looked up from germline, CDR1 is SGDLS and CDR2 is YYNGEE. Between the trimmed V and J ends, which lost 0 bases and 1 base, there was a span of 8 bases. There are 14 residues in the CDR3. The CDR3 is CASSVGEYSYEQYF. The CDR3 nucleotides read TGTGCCAGCAGCGTAGGCGAGTATTCCTACGAGCAGTACTTC.

V and J are TRBV27 and TRBJ1-2, with a possible D match to TRBD1 (6 bases). V lost 0 bases to trimming and J lost 8 bases, with 10 bases between them. This CDR3 region has 13 residues. CDR1 and CDR2 (germline): MNHEY, SMNVEV (reference sequence). CDR3 residues: CASSLSAGVGYTF. For the CDR3, the DNA is TGTGCCAGCAGTTTATCGGCAGGGGTCGGCTACACCTTC.

The chain recombines TRBV5-1 with TRBJ1-4; TRBD1 matches 8 bases. V lost 3 bases, J lost 7 bases, and 8 bases stayed unmatched. The CDR3 is 15 residues long. In germline, CDR1 is SGHRS, CDR2 YFSETQ. The CDR3 coding sequence is TGCGCCAGCAGCTCGGGCGGGACAGGATTTGAAAAACTGTTTTTT. It yields the protein CASSSGGTGFEKLFF. The full variable domain, rest sourced from reference TRBV5-1 and TRBJ1-4, is KAGVTQTPRYLIKTRGQQVTLSCSPISGHRSVSWYQQTPGQGLQFLFEYFSETQRNKGNFPGRFSGRQFSNSRSEMNVSTLELGDSALYLCASSSGGTGFEKLFFGSGTQLSVL.

This clone showed up just a few times. CDR3 sequence reads: CASSQGAGEKLFF. The DNA for the CDR3 is TGTGCCAGCTCCCAGGGGGCGGGTGAAAAACTGTTTTTT. The rearrangement joins TRBV18 to TRBJ1-4; 8 positions agree with TRBD1. This CDR3 has 13 residues. J gave up 7 bases and V 6 bases, and 4 bases lay outside the gene matches. Per germline, CDR1 KGHSH and CDR2 LQKENI.

This clone was seen only a few times. The genes are TRBV28 and TRBJ1-4; the match to TRBD1 covers 7 bases. Per the germline V gene, CDR1 is MDHEN and CDR2 is SYDVKM. The CDR3 extends over 14 amino acids. V trimming: 3 bases; J trimming: 7 bases; junction bases outside the gene matches: 5. DNA of the CDR3: TGTGCCAGCAGTTTTGAGGGGGCGGGTGAAAAACTGTTTTTT. It encodes CASSFEGAGEKLFF.

The chain is built from TRBV29-1 and TRBJ1-3, with D unclear. Looked up from germline, CDR1 is SQVTM and CDR2 is ANQGSEA. V dropped 1 base and J dropped 10 bases, with 11 bases sitting between them. The CDR3 runs 12 residues. As DNA, the CDR3 is TGCAGCGTTGAAGGGCAGTACGGGACCATATATTTT. It translates to CSVEGQYGTIYF.

The chain employs TRBV11-3 and TRBJ1-1; D remains unclear. CDR1 is SGHNT and CDR2 is YENEEA in the germline V gene. The CDR3 totals 12 residues. With 6 bases removed from V and 5 bases from J, the gap between germline ends came to 10 bases. The CDR3 sequence: CASRRRGTEAFF. The CDR3 region has the DNA TGTGCCAGCAGACGGCGAGGGACTGAAGCTTTCTTT.

This chain connects TRBV5-1 to TRBJ1-1; a possible D gene is TRBD1 (6 bases). V lost 4 bases, J lost 4 bases, and 14 bases lay in between. This CDR3 is built from 14 residues. The V gene's germline CDR1 is SGHRS and CDR2 YFSETQ. CDR3: CASSPTGTSTEAFF. The CDR3 DNA reads as TGCGCCAGCAGCCCAACAGGGACATCCACTGAAGCTTTCTTT.

The rearrangement links TRBV9 to TRBJ1-2, with 8 nucleotides matching TRBD1. V lost 4 bases, J lost 8 bases, and 10 bases stayed unmatched. Germline lookup yields CDR1 SGDLS and CDR2 YYNGEE. The CDR3 contains 14 residues. The CDR3 nucleotides are TGTGCCAGCAGCACAAGGACAGGGCGGGGAGGCTACACCTTC. Its protein is CASSTRTGRGGYTF.

The chain is built from TRBV27 and TRBJ1-2, with a weak D call TRBD1 (6 bases). V lost 6 bases and J 5 bases, leaving 19 bases between the germline ends. CDR3 length: 15 residues. CDR1 and CDR2 (germline): MNHEY, SMNVEV (reference sequence). This CDR3 reads CASSSPIRGLYGYTF. The CDR3, as DNA: TGTGCCAGCAGCTCCCCAATCAGGGGCCTATATGGCTACACCTTC.

This clone was found a few times. For the CDR3, the DNA is TGTGCCAGCAGTTTGGTAGAGGGTCCAAATTACGAGCAGTACTTC. It codes for CASSLVEGPNYEQYF. The genes are TRBV28 and TRBJ2-7; maybe TRBD2 (5 bases). Germline V lookup: CDR1 MDHEN, CDR2 SYDVKM. V lost 3 bases, J lost 4 bases, and 16 bases lay in between. This CDR3 has 15 amino acids. The variable domain in full, with the rest retrieved from reference TRBV28 and TRBJ2-7, is DVKVTQSSRYLVKRTGEKVFLECVQDMDHENMFWYRQDPGLGLRLIYFSYDVKMKEKGDIPEGYSVSREKKERFSLILESASTNQTSMYLCASSLVEGPNYEQYFGPGTRLTVT.

This chain joins TRBV5-4 and TRBJ1-4; D possibly corresponds to TRBD1 (6 bases). The germline gives CDR1 SGHNT, CDR2 YYREEE (reference sequence). CDR3 length: 15 residues. Between the trimmed V and J ends, which lost 4 bases and 5 bases, there was a span of 15 bases. CDR3 DNA sequence: TGTGCCAGCAGCCCGATCCCAGGGGAAAATGAAAAACTGTTTTTT. It encodes CASSPIPGENEKLFF.

In this sample, this clone turned up a few times. The J gene is TRBJ2-1, the V gene TRBV6-5, with D maybe TRBD2 (6 bases). The CDR3 spans 13 residues. The ends were cut back, 0 bases at V and 8 bases at J, with 8 bases in the middle. The germline V gene has CDR1 MNHEY and CDR2 SVGAGI. CDR3: CASSYSGRYEQFF. CDR3 nucleotide sequence: TGTGCCAGCAGTTACTCGGGGAGGTATGAGCAGTTCTTC.

This clone appeared a single time. The CDR3 here is CASSPWSSWADTQYF. CDR3 bases: TGTGCCAGCAGCCCTTGGTCTAGCTGGGCAGATACGCAGTATTTT. The chain employs TRBV14 and TRBJ2-3; TRBD2 might be the D (5 bases). The germline V gene encodes CDR1 SGHDN and CDR2 FVKESK. Trimming stripped 4 bases from V and 4 bases from J, with 15 bases between. This CDR3 has 15 amino acids.

The chain links TRBV7-8 to TRBJ2-7; 7 bases line up with TRBD1. CDR3 length equals 14 residues. V dropped 5 bases and J dropped 2; count of bases not matched to a gene: 6. Germline lookup yields CDR1 SGHVS and CDR2 FQNEAQ. CDR3 protein: CASSQRTGPYEQYF. As DNA, the CDR3 is TGTGCCAGCAGCCAACGGACAGGCCCCTACGAGCAGTACTTC.

The rearrangement joins TRBV7-2 to TRBJ2-7; 10 bases are a match to TRBD2. J lost 5 bases, V lost 1 base, and 8 bases had no gene match. This CDR3 has 16 amino acids. Germline lookup yields CDR1 SGHTA and CDR2 FQGNSA. The CDR3: CASSLGVGTSVNEQYF. CDR3 bases: TGTGCCAGCAGCTTAGGTGTTGGGACTAGCGTCAACGAGCAGTACTTC.